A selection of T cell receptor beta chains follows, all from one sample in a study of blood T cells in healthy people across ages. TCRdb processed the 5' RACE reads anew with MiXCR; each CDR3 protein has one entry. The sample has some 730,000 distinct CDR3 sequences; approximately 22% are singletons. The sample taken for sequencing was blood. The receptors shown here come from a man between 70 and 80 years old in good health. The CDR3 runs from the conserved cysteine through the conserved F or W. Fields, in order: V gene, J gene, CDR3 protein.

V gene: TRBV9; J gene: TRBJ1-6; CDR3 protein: CASSVEAANSPLHF
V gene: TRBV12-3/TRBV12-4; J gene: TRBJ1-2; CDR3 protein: CASSYRGNYGYTF
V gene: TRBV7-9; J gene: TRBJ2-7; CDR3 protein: CASRQSQGNNEQYF
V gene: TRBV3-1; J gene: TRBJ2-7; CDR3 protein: CASSQEVYGGASYEQYF
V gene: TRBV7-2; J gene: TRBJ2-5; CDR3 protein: CASSHESWLADPTQYF
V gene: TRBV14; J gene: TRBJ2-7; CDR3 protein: CASSQKRSYEQYF
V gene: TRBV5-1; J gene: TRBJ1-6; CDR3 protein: CASSQGHGRSGDSPLHF
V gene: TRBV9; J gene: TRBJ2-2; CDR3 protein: CASSVRAQGESGELFF
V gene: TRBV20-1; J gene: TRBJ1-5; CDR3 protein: CSARRRQISNQPQHF
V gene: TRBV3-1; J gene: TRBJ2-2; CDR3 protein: CASSQVWARQSNTGELFF
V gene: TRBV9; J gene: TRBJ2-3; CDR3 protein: CASSVLAGRRTDTQYF
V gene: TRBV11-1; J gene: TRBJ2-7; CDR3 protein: CASSLGTNTYEQYF